This T cell receptor (beta chain) was recovered during a study of T cells after yellow fever vaccination. Study at large: Researchers used CD3, CD45RA, CCR7 and CD95 to sort out EM, EMRA, CM and Tscm memory subsets. Points from the study as a whole: Nearly all vaccine-responding clonotypes were undetectable in sorted memory subsets on day 0.

Using its own MiXCR run on the 5' RACE reads, TCRdb lists one record per CDR3 protein. The data show 27,000 or so distinct CDR3 sequences, 4% to 5.5% seen once. This clonotype was counted many times. The CDR3 is 17 amino acids. V trimming: 5 bases; J trimming: 9 bases; junction bases outside the gene matches: 10. Germline CDR1 and CDR2: ENHRY and SYGVKD. The sequence came from a man younger than 35 who received the YFV17D yellow fever vaccine. Sequences were derived from PBMCs, either bulk or a sorted T-cell subset (CD4+, CD8+, memory, or dextramer-sorted; not recorded which), sampled on the day of the yellow fever booster vaccination. V and J are TRBV10-3 and TRBJ2-1, with 16 positions matching TRBD2. CDR3 sequence reads: CAISLGGTSGGAGEQFF. CDR3 nucleotides: TGTGCCATCAGTTTAGGAGGGACTAGCGGGGGGGCTGGTGAGCAGTTCTTC.